Included here is one TCR beta chain sequence, with context. TCRbeta library preparation incorporated unique molecular identifiers. Using its own MiXCR run on the PCR reads, TCRdb lists one record per CDR3 protein. The sample consists of some 350,000 distinct CDR3 sequences, about a sixth of them appearing once. This sample stems from a study of T-cell reconstitution after alpha-beta-depleted transplantation in children. The CDR3 has 15 amino acids. Trimming took 0 bases from V and 4 from J, leaving 13 bases between them. Germline loops: CDR1 SGHRS, CDR2 YFSETQ. This chain uses TRBV5-1 with TRBJ1-2, with D uncertain. The source of this sequence is a male patient between 2 and 10 years old who had a stem cell transplant for acute lymphoblastic leukemia, so the T cells may come from the graft donor. The source material was PBMCs, mostly from graft donor cells, sampled 360 days after TCRalphabeta/CD19-depleted stem cell transplant. The chain's CDR3 is CASSLGRADLYGYTF. The DNA of the CDR3 is TGCGCCAGCAGCTTGGGACGGGCAGACCTCTATGGCTACACCTTC.